The T cell receptor (beta chain) under discussion was sequenced for a study of shared clonotypes between healthy human individuals. Study outcomes and limitations: Blood alone was sampled, and tissue repertoires likely differ. Rarefaction revealed incomplete sorted-subset sequencing despite large depth.

The CDR3 spans 16 residues. Germline V gene sequence: CDR1 LNHDA, CDR2 SQIVND (reference sequence). V lost 7 bases and J lost 5, with 21 bases in between. The authors' processing: ImmunoSEQ gave junction-only sequences without quality scores, so filtering differed. Generated by immunoSEQ multiplex PCR, the TCRdb table keeps only in-frame clones and is missing some. V and J calls and clone size come straight from that table; D and trimming were deduced from the DNA. Of 2 million to 2.5 million clones listed, about 90% are singletons. Adult Caucasians living in Nashville, Tennessee made up all of the donors. Details on this clone: Its antigen remains unidentified.

The chain links TRBV19 to TRBJ2-1, with a possible D match to TRBD2 (6 bases). The receptor comes from a man aged 18 to 29 in good health. Some clones in this sample may be carry-over from other donors' samples. Sequencing input: naive CD4+ T cells from PBMCs. Subset of the sample: CD45RA+ positively selected. The CDR3 DNA is TGTGCCAGTACTCCCCGGGGGACCCCTCGAAACAATGAGCAGTTCTTC. Amino acid sequence: CASTPRGTPRNNEQFF.